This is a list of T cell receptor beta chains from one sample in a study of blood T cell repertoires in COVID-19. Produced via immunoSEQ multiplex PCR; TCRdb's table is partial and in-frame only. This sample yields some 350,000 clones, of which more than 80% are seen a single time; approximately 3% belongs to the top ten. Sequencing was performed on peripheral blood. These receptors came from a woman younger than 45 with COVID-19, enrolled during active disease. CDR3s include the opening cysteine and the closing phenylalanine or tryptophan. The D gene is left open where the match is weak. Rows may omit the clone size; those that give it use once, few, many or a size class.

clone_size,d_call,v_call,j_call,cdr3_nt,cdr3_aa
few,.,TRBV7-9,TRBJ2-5,TGTGCCAGCAGCTTCACAGACCAAGAGACCCAGTACTTC,CASSFTDQETQYF
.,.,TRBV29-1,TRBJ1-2,TGCAGCGTTAAGAGGTTATATGGCTACACCTTC,CSVKRLYGYTF
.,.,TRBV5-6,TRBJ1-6,TGTGCCAGCAGCCCCCCCTGGGGCAGGGAAAACGATAATTCACCCCTCCACTTT,CASSPPWGRENDNSPLHF
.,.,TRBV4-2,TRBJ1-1,TGTGCCAGCAGCCAAGTCTACGTATTATTGAACACTGAAGCTTTCTTT,CASSQVYVLLNTEAFF
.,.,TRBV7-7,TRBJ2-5,TGTGCTAGCAGCCCGTCGGTAGGGAGTAGTCGGAAGACCCAGTACTTC,CASSPSVGSSRKTQYF
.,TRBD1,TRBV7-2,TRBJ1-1,TGTGCCAGCAGCTTAGTTGACAGGGCTGGTGCTTTCTTT,CASSLVDRAGAFF
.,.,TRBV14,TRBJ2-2,TGTGCCACCACTAGCCTAACGAACACCGGGGAGCTGTTTTTT,CATTSLTNTGELFF
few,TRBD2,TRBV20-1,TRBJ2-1,TGCAGTGCTAGTCAAAGCGGGAGGGCACGCAGATACAATGAGCAGTTCTTC,CSASQSGRARRYNEQFF
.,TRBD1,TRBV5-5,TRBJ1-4,TGTGCCAGCAGCTCGACGGGACAGGGGAATGAAAAACTGTTTTTT,CASSSTGQGNEKLFF
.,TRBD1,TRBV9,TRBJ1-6,TGTGCCAGCAGCGCCCCCGGGACAGGGAATTCACCCCTCCACTTT,CASSAPGTGNSPLHF
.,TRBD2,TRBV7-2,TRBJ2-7,TGTGCCAGCAGCTTTAGCGGGGGTTACGAGCAGTACTTC,CASSFSGGYEQYF
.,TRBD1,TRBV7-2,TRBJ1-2,TGTGCCAGCAGCTTTATCGTTGGACAGGGGGAGTATGGCTACACCTTC,CASSFIVGQGEYGYTF
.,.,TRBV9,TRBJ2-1,TGTGCCAGCAGCGTAGAAAGAGTTGGATCCGGACAGCTTTACAATGAGCAGTTCTTC,CASSVERVGSGQLYNEQFF
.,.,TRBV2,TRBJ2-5,TGTGCCAGCATGTACGCTAAAGAGACCCAGTACTTC,CASMYAKETQYF
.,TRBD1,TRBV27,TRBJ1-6,TGTGCCAGCAGCCCCTTGGGTGGGACAGGGGGCGGCCCACTTAATTCACCCCTCCACTTT,CASSPLGGTGGGPLNSPLHF
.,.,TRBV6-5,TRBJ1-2,TGTGCCAGCAGGGTTAAGGGAGGACTAAACTATGGCTACACCTTC,CASRVKGGLNYGYTF
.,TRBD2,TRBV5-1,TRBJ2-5,TGCGCCAGCAGCTTGAAGTCGACTAGCGGGATCCGAGAGACCCAGTACTTC,CASSLKSTSGIRETQYF
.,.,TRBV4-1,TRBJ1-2,TGCGCCAGCAGCCCCTCGAGAGGAAAGGTCGGTTACACCTTC,CASSPSRGKVGYTF
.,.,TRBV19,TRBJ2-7,TGTGCCAGTAGTAATCCCACCAGTGCCTACGAGCAGTACTTC,CASSNPTSAYEQYF
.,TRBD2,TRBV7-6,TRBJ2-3,TGTGCCAGCAGCCGACTAGCCACAGATACGCAGTATTTT,CASSRLATDTQYF
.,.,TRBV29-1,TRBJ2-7,TGCAGCGTCATGGAGGGACTCGGACAGGCGCACTACGAGCAGTACTTC,CSVMEGLGQAHYEQYF
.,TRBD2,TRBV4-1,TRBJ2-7,TGCGCCAGCAGCCAAGAGGGACTAGCGGGGGGAAGGGAGCAGTACTTC,CASSQEGLAGGREQYF
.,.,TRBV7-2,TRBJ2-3,TGTGCCAGCAGCTTAGGCGGCCTATCTAGCACAGATACGCAGTATTTT,CASSLGGLSSTDTQYF
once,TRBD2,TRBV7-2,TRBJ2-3,TGTGCCAGCAGCTCGACTAGCGGGAGGGCCGGCACAGATACGCAGTATTTT,CASSSTSGRAGTDTQYF
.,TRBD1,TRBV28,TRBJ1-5,TGTGCCAGCAGTTTTGAGGGACAGGGCCTTAAGGATCAGCCCCAGCATTTT,CASSFEGQGLKDQPQHF
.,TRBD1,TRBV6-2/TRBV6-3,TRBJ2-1,TGTGCCAGCAGTGCCCATGGGGGACAGGGAGGTGGCTCCTACAATGAGCAGTTCTTC,CASSAHGGQGGGSYNEQFF
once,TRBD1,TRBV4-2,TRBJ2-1,TGTGCCAGCAGCCAAACAGGGGGCCACCGAATCATGGATGAGCAGTTCTTC,CASSQTGGHRIMDEQFF
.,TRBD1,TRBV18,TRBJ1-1,TGTGCCAGCTCACTACAGGGGACTGAAGCTTTCTTT,CASSLQGTEAFF
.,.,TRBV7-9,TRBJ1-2,TGTGCCAGCAGCTTAAGTGGACAGAACTATGGCTACACCTTC,CASSLSGQNYGYTF
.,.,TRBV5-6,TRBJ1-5,TGTGCCAGCAGCTTGTACGGTCAGCCCCAGCATTTT,CASSLYGQPQHF
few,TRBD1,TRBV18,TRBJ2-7,TGTGCCAGCTCACCATCGGGACAGCTGACCTACGAGCAGTACTTC,CASSPSGQLTYEQYF
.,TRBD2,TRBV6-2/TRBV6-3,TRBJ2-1,TGTGCCAGCAGTGTAGCGGGGCTCTCCTACAATGAGCAGTTCTTC,CASSVAGLSYNEQFF
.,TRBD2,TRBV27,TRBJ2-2,TGTGCCAGCAGGAGACTAGCGGAGAACACCGGGGAGCTGTTTTTT,CASRRLAENTGELFF
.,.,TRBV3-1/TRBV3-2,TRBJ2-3,TGTGCCAGCAGCCAACTCGACAGGGAGGGCACAGATACGCAGTATTTT,CASSQLDREGTDTQYF
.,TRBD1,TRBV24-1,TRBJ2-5,TGTGCCACCAGTGACAACGACAGGGTTCAAGAGACCCAGTACTTC,CATSDNDRVQETQYF
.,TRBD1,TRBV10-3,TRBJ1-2,TGTGCCATCTCGGGGCTCCGTGACAGGGCTGACTACACCTTC,CAISGLRDRADYTF
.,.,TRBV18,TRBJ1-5,TGTGCCAGCTCCCCGACAGGCTTTTCAAGCAATCAGCCCCAGCATTTT,CASSPTGFSSNQPQHF
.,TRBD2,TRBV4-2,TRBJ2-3,TGTGCCAGCAGCCAACCGGTCGGGACTAGCGGCTCAGATACGCAGTATTTT,CASSQPVGTSGSDTQYF
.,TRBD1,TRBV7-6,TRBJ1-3,TGTGCCAGCAGCCGAACCGGGACAGGGATCGGAAACACCATATATTTT,CASSRTGTGIGNTIYF
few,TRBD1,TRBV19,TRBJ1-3,TGTGCCAGCAGGGACAGGCCCCACTCTGGAAACACCATATATTTT,CASRDRPHSGNTIYF
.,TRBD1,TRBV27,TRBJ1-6,TGTGCCAGCAGTTCCACAGGGGATTCACCCCTCCACTTT,CASSSTGDSPLHF
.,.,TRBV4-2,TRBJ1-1,TGTGCCAGCAGCCAGTTGGGGGGGCGGGATGAGACTGAAGCTTTCTTT,CASSQLGGRDETEAFF
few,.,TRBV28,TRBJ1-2,TGTGCCAGCAGTTGGGGGGACTATGGCTACACCTTC,CASSWGDYGYTF
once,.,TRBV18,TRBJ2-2,TGTGCCAGCTCACCACCTATCCAGGGTCGCACCGGGGAGCTGTTTTTT,CASSPPIQGRTGELFF
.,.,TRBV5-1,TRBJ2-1,TGCGCCAGCAGCAACCTCTTTTCTGGGGGCGAGTACAATGAGCAGTTCTTC,CASSNLFSGGEYNEQFF
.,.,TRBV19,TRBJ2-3,TGTGCCAGTAGTATAGGGGGGACAAGCACAGATACGCAGTATTTT,CASSIGGTSTDTQYF
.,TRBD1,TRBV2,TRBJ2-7,TGTGCCAGCAGTCCACAGGGGGCAGGGTACGAGCAGTACTTC,CASSPQGAGYEQYF
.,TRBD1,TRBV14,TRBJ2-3,TGTGCCAGCAGCCCCGGACAGGGGAAGGATACGCAGTATTTT,CASSPGQGKDTQYF
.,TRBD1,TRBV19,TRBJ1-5,TGTGCCACCACGGACAGGGCGGGAATAAATCAGCCCCAGCATTTT,CATTDRAGINQPQHF
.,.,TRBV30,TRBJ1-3,TGTGCCTGGAGTGTTAGGTCGACATCCATATATTTT,CAWSVRSTSIYF
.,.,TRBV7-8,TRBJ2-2,TGTGCCAGCAGCTTAGCGCCCCCAGGTAACACCGGGGAGCTGTTTTTT,CASSLAPPGNTGELFF
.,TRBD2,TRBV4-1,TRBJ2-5,TGCGCCAGCAGCCAATCCATTCCTTACGGGACTAGCGGGACTGAGACCCAGTACTTC,CASSQSIPYGTSGTETQYF
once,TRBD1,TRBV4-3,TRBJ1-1,TGCGCCAGCAGCCAAGGAGTCGGACAGGGGGCGAATGAAGCTTTCTTT,CASSQGVGQGANEAFF
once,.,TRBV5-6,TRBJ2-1,TGTGCCAGCAGCTTGCGACGGGAGTACCGGTTCTTC,CASSLRREYRFF
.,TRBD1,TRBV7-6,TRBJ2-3,TGTGCCAGCAGCGTCGGGACAGTCCTCACAGATACGCAGTATTTT,CASSVGTVLTDTQYF
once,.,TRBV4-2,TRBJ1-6,TGTGCCAGCAGCCCCCGAGGGCCGGGCAGTAATAATTCACCCCTCCACTTT,CASSPRGPGSNNSPLHF
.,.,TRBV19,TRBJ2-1,TGTGCCAGTAGTATTGCCGGGGGAAGGTGGAATGAGCAGTTCTTC,CASSIAGGRWNEQFF